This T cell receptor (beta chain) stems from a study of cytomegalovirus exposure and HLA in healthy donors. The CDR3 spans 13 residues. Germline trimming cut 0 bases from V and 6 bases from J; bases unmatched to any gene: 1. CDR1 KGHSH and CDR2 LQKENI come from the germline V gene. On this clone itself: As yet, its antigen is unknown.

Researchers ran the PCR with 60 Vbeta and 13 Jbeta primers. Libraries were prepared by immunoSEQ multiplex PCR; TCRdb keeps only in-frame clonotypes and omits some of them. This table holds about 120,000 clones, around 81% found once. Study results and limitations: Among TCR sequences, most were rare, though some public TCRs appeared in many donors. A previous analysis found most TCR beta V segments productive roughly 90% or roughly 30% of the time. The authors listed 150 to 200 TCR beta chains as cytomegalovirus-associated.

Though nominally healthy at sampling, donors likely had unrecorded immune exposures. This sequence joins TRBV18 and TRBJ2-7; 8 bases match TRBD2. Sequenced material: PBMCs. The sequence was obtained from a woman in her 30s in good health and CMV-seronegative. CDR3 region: CASSPPGLGEQYF. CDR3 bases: TGTGCCAGCTCACCACCGGGACTAGGCGAGCAGTACTTC.